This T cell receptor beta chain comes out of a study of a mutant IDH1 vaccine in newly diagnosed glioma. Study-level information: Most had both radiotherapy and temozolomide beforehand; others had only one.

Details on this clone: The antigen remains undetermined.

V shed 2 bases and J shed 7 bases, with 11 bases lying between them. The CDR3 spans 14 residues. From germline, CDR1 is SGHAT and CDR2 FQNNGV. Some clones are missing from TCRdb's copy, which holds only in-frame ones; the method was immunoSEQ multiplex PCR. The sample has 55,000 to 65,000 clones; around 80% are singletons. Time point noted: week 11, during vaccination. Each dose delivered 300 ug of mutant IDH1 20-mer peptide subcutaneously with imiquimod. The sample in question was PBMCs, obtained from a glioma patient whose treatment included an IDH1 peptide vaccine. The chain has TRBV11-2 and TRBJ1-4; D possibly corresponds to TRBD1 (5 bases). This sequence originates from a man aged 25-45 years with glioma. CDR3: CASSLRGLGEKLFF. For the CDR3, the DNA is TGTGCCAGCAGCTTAAGGGGTTTGGGTGAAAAACTGTTTTTT.